This T cell receptor beta chain was sequenced for a study of cytomegalovirus exposure and HLA in healthy donors. This clone was counted a single time. Its antigen is still unknown. These donors, healthy bone marrow donors, were studied. Findings and caveats of the study: The productive fraction for most TCR beta V segments was about 90% or about 30% in an earlier analysis. Across donors, most TCRs were seen rarely, yet some public ones were widespread. Common viral pathogens seemed, in a later analysis, to connect with several of the most significant clusters.

Germline assignment: CDR1 SGHRS and CDR2 YFSETQ. The CDR3 covers 13 residues. V lost 0 bases and J 5 bases, leaving 6 bases between the germline ends. 13 Jbeta primers and 60 Vbeta primers were used for the PCR. Assay: immunoSEQ multiplex PCR; the TCRdb copy retains only in-frame clones and omits some. This sample yields roughly 120,000 clones, of which roughly 79% are seen a single time; more than 1.5% belongs to the top ten. This sequence was found in a woman between 18 and 29 years old in good health and CMV-seronegative. The sample taken for sequencing was PBMCs. This chain joins TRBV5-1 and TRBJ1-5, with D hard to call. The CDR3 here is CASSLAGDQPQHF. The DNA for the CDR3 is TGCGCCAGCAGCTTGGCCGGAGATCAGCCCCAGCATTTT.